What follows are 27 T cell receptor beta chains derived from one specimen sequenced in a study of cytomegalovirus exposure and HLA in healthy donors. The PCR ran on 60 Vbeta and 13 Jbeta primers. The repertoire was sequenced with immunoSEQ multiplex PCR; TCRdb's copy has only in-frame clones and lacks some. The sample includes 150,000 or so clones, 70% to 80% of them seen just once. Material for sequencing was PBMCs. The receptor source for this set is a man younger than 40 in good health and CMV-seronegative.

J is TRBJ2-1 and V is TRBV5-1; TRBD1 might be the D (6 bases). This CDR3 region has 12 residues. V was shortened by 5 bases and J by 9 bases, with 12 bases between the two germline ends. CDR1 and CDR2 (germline): SGHRS, YFSETQ. The CDR3 DNA reads TGCGCCAGCAGTCATGTAGGGGGTGAGCAGTTCTTC. It codes for CASSHVGGEQFF. Supplemented by reference TRBV5-1 and TRBJ2-1, the full variable domain reads KAGVTQTPRYLIKTRGQQVTLSCSPISGHRSVSWYQQTPGQGLQFLFEYFSETQRNKGNFPGRFSGRQFSNSRSEMNVSTLELGDSALYLCASSHVGGEQFFGPGTRLTVL.

The chain carries TRBV7-9 and TRBJ2-7, with D possibly TRBD1 on 5 matching bases. This CDR3 contains 14 residues. Trimming took 1 base from V and 7 from J, leaving 14 bases between them. Germline V CDR1 and CDR2: SEHNR, FQNEAQ (reference sequence). In DNA, the CDR3 is TGTGCCAGCAGCTTAGTAGGGGAACCACGGGAGCAGTACTTC. Its protein product is CASSLVGEPREQYF.

This rearrangement joins TRBV29-1 to TRBJ2-7; TRBD1 matches 8 bases. The germline V gene encodes CDR1 SQVTM and CDR2 ANQGSEA. With V trimmed by 2 bases and J by 2 bases, 5 bases remained unmatched. The CDR3 contains 14 residues. CDR3 sequence reads: CSVETPGQAYEQYF. CDR3 DNA: TGCAGCGTTGAAACACCGGGACAGGCCTACGAGCAGTACTTC.

Comments on this clone: One junction end does not reproduce the germline sequence, and a read error may be involved. The chain recombines TRBV20-1 with TRBJ1-1; D gene unclear. Germline V gene data show CDR1 as DFQATT and CDR2 as SNEGSKA (reference sequence). This CDR3 is built from 8 residues. CDR3 amino acids: CSVEQRAF. In DNA, the CDR3 is TGCAGTGTGGAGCAAAGAGCCTTT.

This clone came up once. This sequence joins TRBV7-2 and TRBJ2-3; 9 positions match TRBD2. The CDR3 sequence is 16 residues long. The V and J ends lost 3 bases and 4 bases, in that order; junction bases with no gene match: 8. Germline values: CDR1 SGHTA, CDR2 FQGNSA. The CDR3 here is CASSFLSGGGADTQYF. For the CDR3, the DNA is TGTGCCAGCAGCTTCCTTAGCGGGGGTGGCGCAGATACGCAGTATTTT.

The rearrangement joins TRBV11-2 to TRBJ2-1; D is perhaps TRBD2 (6 bases). This CDR3 comprises 14 residues. V dropped 4 bases and J dropped 7 bases, with 14 bases sitting between them. Germline CDR1 SGHAT, CDR2 FQNNGV. This CDR3 is CASSSLKRVNEQFF. In DNA form, the CDR3 reads TGTGCCAGCAGCTCCCTGAAGCGGGTTAATGAGCAGTTCTTC.

The CDR3 DNA reads as TGTGCCAGCAGCTCCCCGACCGGGGAGCTGTTTTTT. Residues: CASSSPTGELFF. The chain employs TRBV7-9 and TRBJ2-2, with D uncertain. From germline, CDR1 is SEHNR and CDR2 FQNEAQ (reference sequence). Deletions cut 4 bases from V and 5 bases from J, with 5 bases between. The CDR3 covers 12 residues.

This clone is a singleton in its sample. The V gene is TRBV5-8, the J gene TRBJ2-7; D unresolved. The CDR3 totals 13 residues. The germline V gene encodes CDR1 SGHTS and CDR2 YDEGEE. V was trimmed by 3 bases and J by 1 base, leaving 8 bases between them. The CDR3 spells CASSSPRSYEQYF. CDR3 DNA: TGTGCCAGCAGCTCTCCCAGGTCCTACGAGCAGTACTTC.

This sequence joins TRBV7-2 and TRBJ1-4; weak D call: TRBD1 (5 bases). V gave up 5 bases and J gave up 7 bases, with 17 bases separating them. The CDR3 has 15 residues. CDR1 and CDR2 from the germline V gene are SGHTA and FQGNSA. For the CDR3, the DNA is TGTGCCAGCAGCCCCAGGGCCCAGGTCGGTGAAAAACTGTTTTTT. Its protein product is CASSPRAQVGEKLFF.

V is TRBV10-1 and J is TRBJ2-3, with 11 bases fitting TRBD2. Germline V gives CDR1 WNHNN, CDR2 SYGVQD (reference sequence). Trimming removed 7 bases from V and 0 bases from J; junction bases left unmatched: 12. This CDR3 spans 18 amino acids. This chain's CDR3 is CASNPTSGGRFSTDTQYF. CDR3 in DNA: TGCGCCAGCAACCCCACTAGCGGGGGCCGATTTAGCACAGATACGCAGTATTTT.

This clone was seen only once. The chain combines TRBV9 with TRBJ2-7, with 7 bases fitting TRBD1. The CDR3 spans 12 residues. Germline trimming cut 3 bases from V and 7 bases from J; bases unmatched to any gene: 4. CDR1 SGDLS and CDR2 YYNGEE come from the germline V gene. CDR3 sequence reads: CASSGAGGEQYF. CDR3 DNA sequence: TGTGCCAGCAGCGGGGCAGGGGGTGAGCAGTACTTC. The whole variable domain, remainder taken from reference TRBV9 and TRBJ2-7, is DSGVTQTPKHLITATGQRVTLRCSPRSGDLSVYWYQQSLDQGLQFLIQYYNGEERAKGNILERFSAQQFPDLHSELNLSSLELGDSALYFCASSGAGGEQYFGPGTRLTVT.

The chain employs TRBV27 and TRBJ2-6; no definite D call. The germline V and J ends were trimmed by 6 bases and 2 bases, with 5 bases remaining between them. This CDR3 has 13 residues. CDR1 MNHEY and CDR2 SMNVEV come from the germline V gene (reference sequence). CDR3 coding DNA: TGTGCCAGCAGGTCAGCTGGGGCCAACGTCCTGACTTTC. This gives the protein CASRSAGANVLTF. Drawing the rest from reference TRBV27 and TRBJ2-6, the complete variable domain is EAQVTQNPRYLITVTGKKLTVTCSQNMNHEYMSWYRQDPGLGLRQIYYSMNVEVTDKGDVPEGYKVSRKEKRNFPLILESPSPNQTSLYFCASRSAGANVLTFGAGSRLTVL.

The chain employs TRBV6-5 and TRBJ2-1; tentative D call: TRBD2 (6 bases). Deletions cut 4 bases from V and 9 bases from J, with 19 bases between. The length of the CDR3 is 15 residues. CDR1 is MNHEY, CDR2 SVGAGI, per germline. CDR3 residues: CASSSTSFSVGEQFF. Written as DNA, the CDR3 is TGTGCCAGCAGTTCGACTAGTTTCTCGGTTGGTGAGCAGTTCTTC.

This clone has a single count. For the CDR3, the DNA is TGTGCCAGCAGTACTTCCCTAGCGGGGACCGTAGGGACCCAGTACTTC. It translates to CASSTSLAGTVGTQYF. This chain links TRBV28 with TRBJ2-5, with 9 bases lining up with TRBD2. J lost 7 bases, V lost 5 bases, and 14 bases had no gene match. The CDR3 has 16 amino acids. CDR1 and CDR2 from the germline V gene are MDHEN and SYDVKM.

In regard to this clone: Germline and junction disagree at one end, which may indicate a read error. V is TRBV7-7 and J is TRBJ2-3, with D perhaps TRBD1 (6 bases). This CDR3 comprises 16 residues. Germline CDR1 is SSHAT and CDR2 is FNYEAQ (reference sequence). CDR3 loop: CASSPREGEHTDTQYF. For the CDR3, the DNA is TGTGCTAGCAGCCCGAGAGAGGGGGAGCACACAGATACGCAGTATTTT.

J is TRBJ1-5 and V is TRBV19; no reliable D call. The CDR3 contains 14 residues. From germline, CDR1 is LNHDA and CDR2 SQIVND (reference sequence). V was cut by 6 bases and J by 2 bases, with 11 bases left in between. In nucleotides, the CDR3 is TGTGCCAGTAGCGACACACTGGGCAATCAGCCCCAGCATTTT. This codes for CASSDTLGNQPQHF.

The V call is TRBV7-2, the J call TRBJ2-7; TRBD1 matches at 7 bases. With V trimmed by 3 bases and J by 4 bases, 6 bases remained unmatched. CDR1 is SGHTA, CDR2 FQGNSA, per germline. This CDR3 region has 14 residues. CDR3 protein: CASSFGAGGYEQYF. The DNA for the CDR3 is TGTGCCAGCAGCTTTGGGGCAGGGGGATACGAGCAGTACTTC.

The chain combines TRBV28 with TRBJ2-5; the match to TRBD2 covers 10 bases. Losses at the gene ends were 3 bases for V and 1 base for J; bases not matched to a gene: 2. CDR3 size: 15 residues. Germline CDR1 is MDHEN and CDR2 is SYDVKM. The CDR3 region is CASSLWTSGQETQYF. In nucleotides, the CDR3 is TGTGCCAGCAGTTTGTGGACTAGCGGCCAAGAGACCCAGTACTTC. Filled out from reference TRBV28 and TRBJ2-5, the complete variable domain reads DVKVTQSSRYLVKRTGEKVFLECVQDMDHENMFWYRQDPGLGLRLIYFSYDVKMKEKGDIPEGYSVSREKKERFSLILESASTNQTSMYLCASSLWTSGQETQYFGPGTRLLVL.

The sample holds a few counts of this clone. V and J are TRBV4-3 and TRBJ1-1; D remains ambiguous. CDR1 and CDR2 (germline): LGHNA, YSLEER. The CDR3 is 14 amino acids. The V end lost 3 bases, the J end lost 1 base, and 9 bases lay between the germline ends. The CDR3 bases are TGCGCCAGCAGCCATCATAGCCGGAACACTGAAGCTTTCTTT. It specifies CASSHHSRNTEAFF.

The V call is TRBV7-9, the J call TRBJ1-1; D remains ambiguous. Germline values: CDR1 SEHNR, CDR2 FQNEAQ (reference sequence). CDR3 size: 14 residues. V lost 5 bases to trimming and J lost 1 base, with 11 bases between them. Here the CDR3 DNA reads TGTGCCAGCAGCCCCCCGGGAGGGAACACTGAAGCTTTCTTT. Its translation is CASSPPGGNTEAFF.

The chain employs TRBV5-1 and TRBJ1-5; no definite D call. The germline gives CDR1 SGHRS, CDR2 YFSETQ. Trimming stripped 0 bases from V and 1 base from J, with 14 bases between. The CDR3 runs to 17 residues. The CDR3 reads CASSLASGITSNQPQHF. For the CDR3, the DNA is TGCGCCAGCAGCTTGGCCTCGGGAATTACGAGCAATCAGCCCCAGCATTTT.

J is TRBJ2-1 and V is TRBV5-1, with D hard to call. V was cut by 0 bases and J by 8 bases, with 12 bases left in between. Per the germline V gene, CDR1 is SGHRS and CDR2 is YFSETQ. CDR3 size: 14 residues. The CDR3 nucleotides read TGCGCCAGCAGCTTGGGTGGGTCAGGTGATGAGCAGTTCTTC. Translated, it gives CASSLGGSGDEQFF.

The chain employs TRBV5-6 and TRBJ1-2; 7 bases align to TRBD1. Unmatched junction bases numbered 4, after V lost 4 bases and J lost 1 base. This CDR3 is 14 amino acids long. Germline V gene data show CDR1 as SGHDT and CDR2 as YYEEEE. The chain's CDR3 is CASSLTGFNYGYTF. DNA for the CDR3: TGTGCCAGCAGCCTGACAGGGTTTAACTATGGCTACACCTTC.

The V gene is TRBV14, the J gene TRBJ1-2; perhaps TRBD1 as D (5 bases). Germline V gene lookup returns CDR1 SGHDN and CDR2 FVKESK. V dropped 0 bases and J dropped 1 base, with 9 bases sitting between them. The CDR3 has 15 amino acids. This chain's CDR3 is CASSQEDTLNYGYTF. The CDR3 nucleotides are TGTGCCAGCAGCCAAGAGGACACACTTAACTATGGCTACACCTTC.

The V gene is TRBV2, the J gene TRBJ1-2; 7 bases line up with TRBD1. Trimming took 6 bases from V and 8 from J; bases not matched to a gene: 12. Germline values: CDR1 SNHLY, CDR2 FYNNEI. The CDR3 is made up of 14 amino acids. The CDR3 region has the DNA TGTGCCAGCAGGGGGGACAGCCTGATCCAAGGCTACACCTTC. Translated: CASRGDSLIQGYTF.

This chain joins TRBV7-8 and TRBJ2-7; maybe TRBD1 (6 bases). Trimming left V 1 base short and J 4 bases short, with 11 bases between. The CDR3 consists of 14 residues. The germline gives CDR1 SGHVS, CDR2 FQNEAQ. The CDR3 bases are TGTGCCAGCAGCTTAGGACAGGTAGGGTACGAGCAGTACTTC. Residues: CASSLGQVGYEQYF.

This rearrangement joins TRBV6-5 to TRBJ2-5; TRBD1 agrees at 9 bases. CDR3 length equals 14 residues. The germline V gene encodes CDR1 MNHEY and CDR2 SVGAGI. With 9 bases clipped from V and 5 bases from J, the junction kept 10 bases outside the gene matches. CDR3 protein: CARPLGQGNETQYF. CDR3 DNA: TGTGCCAGACCACTTGGACAGGGGAACGAGACCCAGTACTTC.